The entry below gives a single TCR beta chain sequence along with its context. The data stem from a study of OX40 agonist ivuxolimab in advanced cancers. Germline V gene data show CDR1 as SGHNT and CDR2 as YENEEA. The CDR3 loop spans 15 amino acids. V dropped 1 base and J dropped 4; count of bases not matched to a gene: 3. Profiling relied on immunoSEQ multiplex PCR, and the TCRdb table lists in-frame clones only, not all of them. Here the sample spans about 33,000 clones, roughly 90% being singletons. The source of this sequence is an adult with an advanced solid tumor such as melanoma, head and neck, liver or kidney cancer. The genes are TRBV11-3 and TRBJ1-5, with 8 bases fitting TRBD1. The source material was CD4+ or CD8+ T cells sorted from blood, sampled in a trial of the OX40 agonist ivuxolimab. CDR3 region: CASSLGTGSNQPQHF. The CDR3 DNA follows: TGTGCCAGCAGCTTAGGGACAGGGTCAAATCAGCCCCAGCATTTT. The full variable domain, rest sourced from reference TRBV11-3 and TRBJ1-5, is EAGVVQSPRYKIIEKKQPVAFWCNPISGHNTLYWYLQNLGQGPELLIRYENEEAVDDSQLPKDRFSAERLKGVDSTLKIQPAELGDSAVYLCASSLGTGSNQPQHFGDGTRLSIL.